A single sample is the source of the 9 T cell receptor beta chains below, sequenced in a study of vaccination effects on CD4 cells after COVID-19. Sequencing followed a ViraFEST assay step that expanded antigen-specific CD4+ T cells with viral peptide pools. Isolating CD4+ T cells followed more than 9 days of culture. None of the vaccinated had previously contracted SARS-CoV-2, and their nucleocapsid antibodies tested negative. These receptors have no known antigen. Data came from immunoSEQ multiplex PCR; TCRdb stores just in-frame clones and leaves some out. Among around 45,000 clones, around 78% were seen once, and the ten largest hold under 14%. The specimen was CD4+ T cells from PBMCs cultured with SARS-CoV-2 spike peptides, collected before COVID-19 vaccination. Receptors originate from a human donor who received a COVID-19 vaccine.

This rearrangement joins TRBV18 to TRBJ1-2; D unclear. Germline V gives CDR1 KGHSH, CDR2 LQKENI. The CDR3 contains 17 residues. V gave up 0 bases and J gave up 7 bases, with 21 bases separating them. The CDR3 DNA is TGTGCCAGCTCACCACCGGGGAAGGGCAGCTCCACTTCTGGCTACACCTTC. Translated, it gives CASSPPGKGSSTSGYTF.

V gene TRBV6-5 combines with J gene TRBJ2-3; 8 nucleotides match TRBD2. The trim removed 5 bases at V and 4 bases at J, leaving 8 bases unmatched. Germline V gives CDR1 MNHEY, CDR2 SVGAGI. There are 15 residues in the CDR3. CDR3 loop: CASSKSGGRADTQYF. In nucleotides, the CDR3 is TGTGCCAGCAGTAAAAGCGGGGGTAGAGCAGATACGCAGTATTTT.

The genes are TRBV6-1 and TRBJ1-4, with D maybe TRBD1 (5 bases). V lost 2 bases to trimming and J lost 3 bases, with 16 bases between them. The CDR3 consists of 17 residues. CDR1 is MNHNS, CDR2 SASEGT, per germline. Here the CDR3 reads CASSESTWTKSNEKLFF. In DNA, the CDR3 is TGTGCCAGCAGTGAATCGACTTGGACAAAATCTAATGAAAAACTGTTTTTT.

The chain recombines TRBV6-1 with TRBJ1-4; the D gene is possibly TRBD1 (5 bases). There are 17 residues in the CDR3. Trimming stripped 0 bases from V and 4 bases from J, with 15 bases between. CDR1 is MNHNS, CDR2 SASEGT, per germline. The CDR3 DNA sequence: TGTGCCAGCAGTGAAGCCTCGGGACCGCAGTATAATGAAAAACTGTTTTTT. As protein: CASSEASGPQYNEKLFF.

This chain's CDR3 is CASSQQTSGGRGEQFF. DNA of the CDR3: TGCGCCAGCAGCCAACAAACTAGCGGGGGACGTGGTGAGCAGTTCTTC. This chain uses TRBV4-3 with TRBJ2-1; 11 nucleotides agree with TRBD2. The CDR3 spans 16 residues. Germline V lookup: CDR1 LGHNA, CDR2 YSLEER. The J segment lost 9 bases and the V segment lost 2 bases, leaving 9 bases of the junction unmatched.

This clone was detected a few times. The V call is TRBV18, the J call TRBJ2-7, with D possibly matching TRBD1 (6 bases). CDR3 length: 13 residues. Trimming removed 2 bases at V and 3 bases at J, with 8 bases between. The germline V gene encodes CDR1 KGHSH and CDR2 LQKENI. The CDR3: CASSPGTYYEQYV. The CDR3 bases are TGTGCCAGCTCACCAGGGACATACTACGAGCAGTACGTC.

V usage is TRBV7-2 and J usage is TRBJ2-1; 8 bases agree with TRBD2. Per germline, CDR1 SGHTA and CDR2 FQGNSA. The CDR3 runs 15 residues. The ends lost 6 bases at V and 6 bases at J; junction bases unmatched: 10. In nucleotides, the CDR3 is TGTGCCAGCAGTTTTGCGGGGGGTTCGTCCAATGAGCAGTTCTTC. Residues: CASSFAGGSSNEQFF.

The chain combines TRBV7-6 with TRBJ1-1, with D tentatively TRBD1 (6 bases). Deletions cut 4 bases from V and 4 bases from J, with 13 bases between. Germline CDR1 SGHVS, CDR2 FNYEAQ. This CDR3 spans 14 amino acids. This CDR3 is CASSSQRGGTEAFF. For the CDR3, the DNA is TGTGCCAGCAGCTCACAAAGGGGGGGCACTGAAGCTTTCTTT.

The CDR3 region has the DNA TGTGCCAGCAGCTTGTGGCAGGGGTTTTTAGCGGGGGGTCTCAATGAGCAGTTCTTC. Protein sequence: CASSLWQGFLAGGLNEQFF. The chain employs TRBV5-6 and TRBJ2-1, with 10 nucleotides matching TRBD2. Losses at the gene ends were 1 base for V and 6 bases for J; bases not matched to a gene: 16. CDR1 is SGHDT and CDR2 is YYEEEE in the germline V gene. The CDR3 is 19 residues long.